This T cell receptor (beta chain) was identified in a study of T-cell reconstitution after alpha-beta-depleted transplantation in children. Findings and limits, study-wide: Alpha-beta T cells present about two months after transplant were reported to originate from several hundred expanded graft clones. Diversity and T-cell counts at one year after transplant derived mostly from new T cells. Elevated TCRbeta diversity at day 60 was traced, in some patients, to surviving recipient T cells and thymic progenitors.

This clonotype was counted a few times. Its antigen is not known. TCRbeta library construction was performed incorporating unique molecular identifiers. TCRdb redid the calling of the PCR reads with MiXCR, one entry per CDR3 protein. The table shows about 110,000 distinct CDR3 sequences, with approximately 6.6% occurring only once. The germline gives CDR1 SGDLS, CDR2 YYNGEE. This CDR3 is built from 14 residues. Trimming removed 4 bases at V and 6 bases at J, with 13 bases between. This receptor was identified in a male patient aged 2 to 10 who had a stem cell transplant for acute lymphoblastic leukemia, so the T cells may come from the graft donor. The source material was PBMCs, mostly from graft donor cells, sampled 360 days after TCRalphabeta/CD19-depleted stem cell transplant. The chain employs TRBV9 and TRBJ2-2; no firm D call. CDR3 residues: CASSTGPDAGELFF. CDR3 in DNA: TGTGCCAGCAGCACCGGACCGGATGCCGGGGAGCTGTTTTTT. The full variable domain, in which reference TRBV9 and TRBJ2-2 provide the parts outside the CDR3, is DSGVTQTPKHLITATGQRVTLRCSPRSGDLSVYWYQQSLDQGLQFLIQYYNGEERAKGNILERFSAQQFPDLHSELNLSSLELGDSALYFCASSTGPDAGELFFGEGSRLTVL.